The clone carrying this T cell receptor (beta chain) has only a few counts. The antigen is undetermined. In germline, CDR1 is SGHRS, CDR2 YFSETQ. The CDR3 contains 15 residues. V was clipped by 2 bases and J by 1 base; unmatched bases: 2. It was cDNA, reverse transcribed from extracted RNA, that served as the sequencing template. The data were produced by immunoSEQ multiplex PCR, yet TCRdb's version contains in-frame clones alone and is incomplete. Of 120,000 or so clones in the sample, around 63% were seen once. Treatment described: oral pan-JAK inhibitor, 5-10 mg twice daily. The source of the sample is a study of CD8+ T cells in alopecia areata. Points from the study as a whole: Between patients, shared TCR sequences were less clear than in mice. This was possibly due in part to HLA diversity in the patient population. Lesional scalp, notably in alopecia totalis/universalis, had clonality above that of normal scalp. Among the 100 top clones, expanded CD8+ clones, like scalp clonality, were significantly decreased by tofacitinib.

Sequencing used CD4+ T cells sorted from blood, obtained at week 4, from a patient treated with tofacitinib. The gene calls are TRBV5-1 and TRBJ2-2; 7 bases line up with TRBD1. The TCR originated in a human donor with alopecia areata. The CDR3 nucleotides read TGCGCCAGCAGCTTAAGGACAGGGAACACCGGGGAGCTGTTTTTT. This codes for CASSLRTGNTGELFF.